Listed below are T cell receptor beta chains from one sample, sequenced in a study of cytomegalovirus exposure and HLA in healthy donors. The repertoire was sequenced with immunoSEQ multiplex PCR; TCRdb's copy has only in-frame clones and lacks some. This sample has fewer than 150,000 clones, with around 77% found just once. The material sequenced was PBMCs. These receptors originate from a man aged 50 to 59 in good health and CMV-seronegative. CDR3s include the opening cysteine and the closing phenylalanine or tryptophan. The D gene is left open where the match is weak. Not all rows give a size; the values are once, few, many and, for expanded clones, a class.

length: 15; V: TRBV5-1; D: TRBD1; size: .; J: TRBJ1-4; DNA: TGCGCCAGCAGCTTGGCCGCCAGGGGGCCTGAAAAACTGTTTTTT; CDR3: CASSLAARGPEKLFF
length: 17; V: TRBV28; D: TRBD2; size: few; J: TRBJ2-5; DNA: TGTGCCAGCATCGGGGGAAGCGGGAGGGCGTCAGGAGAGACCCAGTACTTC; CDR3: CASIGGSGRASGETQYF
length: 14; V: TRBV19; D: .; size: .; J: TRBJ2-2; DNA: TGTGCCAGTAGTGTGCAGGGGGGCACCGGGGAGCTGTTTTTT; CDR3: CASSVQGGTGELFF
length: 15; V: TRBV18; D: TRBD1; size: .; J: TRBJ2-1; DNA: TGTGCCAGCTCACCAAGACAGGGGGGCTACAATGAGCAGTTCTTC; CDR3: CASSPRQGGYNEQFF
length: 15; V: TRBV28; D: .; size: .; J: TRBJ2-4; DNA: TGTGCCAGCAGTTTGTACGGACTAGCCAAAAACATTCAGTACTTC; CDR3: CASSLYGLAKNIQYF
length: 12; V: TRBV6-5; D: .; size: .; J: TRBJ1-2; DNA: TGTGCCAGCATCTCGGTGGACTGGGGCTACACCTTC; CDR3: CASISVDWGYTF
length: 15; V: TRBV25-1; D: .; size: .; J: TRBJ2-7; DNA: TGTGCCAGCAGTGAATTAACAGGGCGATCCTACGAGCAGTACTTC; CDR3: CASSELTGRSYEQYF
length: 16; V: TRBV10-3; D: TRBD2; size: .; J: TRBJ2-7; DNA: TGTGCCATCAGGGCGACTAGCGGGTTTAGTTCCTACGAGCAGTACTTC; CDR3: CAIRATSGFSSYEQYF
length: 15; V: TRBV28; D: TRBD2; size: .; J: TRBJ2-1; DNA: TGTGCCAGCAGTTTAGCGGGAGCGACCTACAATGAGCAGTTCTTC; CDR3: CASSLAGATYNEQFF
length: 15; V: TRBV21-1; D: .; size: .; J: TRBJ2-5; DNA: TGTGCCAGCAGCCCGGGACTAGCGGGACGAGAGACCCAGTACTTC; CDR3: CASSPGLAGRETQYF
length: 14; V: TRBV7-2; D: .; size: .; J: TRBJ1-1; DNA: TGTGCCAGCAGCCCCTCCGGAGTGAACACTGAAGCTTTCTTT; CDR3: CASSPSGVNTEAFF
length: 14; V: TRBV2; D: .; size: .; J: TRBJ2-7; DNA: TGTGCCAGCAGTGAGTCCAGGGTCCAATACGAGCAGTACTTC; CDR3: CASSESRVQYEQYF
length: 14; V: TRBV2; D: TRBD1; size: .; J: TRBJ2-3; DNA: TGTGCCAGCAGGATGACAGGGAGCACAGATACGCAGTATTTT; CDR3: CASRMTGSTDTQYF
length: 15; V: TRBV6-5; D: TRBD1; size: .; J: TRBJ1-2; DNA: TGTGCCAGCAGGGGACAGGGGACTGCTAACTATGGCTACACCTTC; CDR3: CASRGQGTANYGYTF
length: 14; V: TRBV30; D: .; size: .; J: TRBJ2-2; DNA: TGTGCCTGGTGTGGGAGCGGGTACACCGGGGAGCTGTTTTTT; CDR3: CAWCGSGYTGELFF
length: 18; V: TRBV7-2; D: TRBD1; size: few; J: TRBJ1-6; DNA: TGTGCCAGCAGCTCCAGGGACAGGGGAAGTTCCCTTGAATCACCCCTCCACTTT; CDR3: CASSSRDRGSSLESPLHF
length: 15; V: TRBV5-4; D: .; size: .; J: TRBJ1-4; DNA: TGTGCCAGCAGCTTGGGGGGCCCAACTAATGAAAAACTGTTTTTT; CDR3: CASSLGGPTNEKLFF
length: 13; V: TRBV7-9; D: TRBD1; size: few; J: TRBJ2-7; DNA: TGTGCCAGCAGCCGACAGGGTACCTACGAGCAGTACTTC; CDR3: CASSRQGTYEQYF
length: 14; V: TRBV29-1; D: TRBD1; size: few; J: TRBJ2-1; DNA: TGCAGCGTTGAACGGGACAGCCCGTACAATGAGCAGTTCTTC; CDR3: CSVERDSPYNEQFF
length: 14; V: TRBV4-3; D: .; size: once; J: TRBJ2-1; DNA: TGCGCCAGCAGCCTCGCCGAGGGGAGGTATGAGCAGTTCTTC; CDR3: CASSLAEGRYEQFF
length: 10; V: TRBV29-1; D: .; size: .; J: TRBJ1-1; DNA: TGCAGCGCCGGACACGAGGAGGCTTTCTTT; CDR3: CSAGHEEAFF
length: 13; V: TRBV6-5; D: .; size: .; J: TRBJ1-1; DNA: TGTGCCAGCACCAATCCAGGTAGATTGGGAGCTTTCTTT; CDR3: CASTNPGRLGAFF
length: 14; V: TRBV28; D: .; size: .; J: TRBJ2-6; DNA: TGTGCCAGCAGCTCAGGGGCGGGGGCCAACGTCCTGACTTTC; CDR3: CASSSGAGANVLTF
length: 15; V: TRBV2; D: TRBD1; size: .; J: TRBJ2-2; DNA: TGTGCCAGCAGCGGGACAGGGATGAACGCCGGGGAGCTGTTTTTT; CDR3: CASSGTGMNAGELFF
length: 15; V: TRBV29-1; D: .; size: .; J: TRBJ2-1; DNA: TGCAGCGTTGGGGGACTCAAGAGCTCCTACAATGAGCAGTTCTTC; CDR3: CSVGGLKSSYNEQFF
length: 17; V: TRBV15; D: .; size: .; J: TRBJ2-5; DNA: TGTGCCACCAGCAGGGAAGATGGGACTCTTAATTGGGGGACCCAGTACTTC; CDR3: CATSREDGTLNWGTQYF
length: 15; V: TRBV28; D: .; size: .; J: TRBJ1-3; DNA: TGTGCCAGCAGTTTACGCAGTTATTCTGGAAACACCATATATTTT; CDR3: CASSLRSYSGNTIYF
length: 16; V: TRBV18; D: .; size: .; J: TRBJ2-6; DNA: TGTGCCAGCTCACCCAACCTCAGGGCTGGGGCCAACGTCCTGACTTTC; CDR3: CASSPNLRAGANVLTF
length: 16; V: TRBV5-1; D: .; size: .; J: TRBJ2-3; DNA: TGCGCCAGCAGCTTGCCTGGGACAACCGCCACAGATACGCAGTATTTT; CDR3: CASSLPGTTATDTQYF
length: 18; V: TRBV4-3; D: TRBD2; size: .; J: TRBJ2-1; DNA: TGCGCCAGCAGCCAAGAGGCTCGCCTAGCGGGAGGAGATAGGGAGCAGTTCTTC; CDR3: CASSQEARLAGGDREQFF
length: 12; V: TRBV29-1; D: .; size: .; J: TRBJ2-3; DNA: TGCAGCGTTCTCCTGAGCACAGATACGCAGTATTTT; CDR3: CSVLLSTDTQYF
length: 14; V: TRBV27; D: .; size: .; J: TRBJ2-2; DNA: TGTGCCAGCAGTTCATCTAGAAACACCGGGGAGCTGTTTTTT; CDR3: CASSSSRNTGELFF
length: 14; V: TRBV27; D: TRBD2; size: once; J: TRBJ2-7; DNA: TGTGCCAGCACTCCTAGCGGGAGAGACCACGAGCAGTACTTC; CDR3: CASTPSGRDHEQYF
length: 11; V: TRBV20-1; D: .; size: .; J: TRBJ2-1; DNA: TGCAGTGCAGAACAGGGCCATGAGCAGTTCTTC; CDR3: CSAEQGHEQFF
length: 17; V: TRBV5-1; D: .; size: .; J: TRBJ2-6; DNA: TGCGCCAGCAGCTTGGTACGGGGTGTGTCTGGGGCCAACGTCCTGACTTTC; CDR3: CASSLVRGVSGANVLTF
length: 16; V: TRBV6-6; D: TRBD1; size: once; J: TRBJ2-3; DNA: TGTGCCAGCAGTTTAACGGCGACAGGGTACACAGATACGCAGTATTTT; CDR3: CASSLTATGYTDTQYF
length: 16; V: TRBV2; D: TRBD2; size: .; J: TRBJ2-1; DNA: TGTGCCAGCAGTGAAATAGGACTAGCGGGATTAGATGAGCAGTTCTTC; CDR3: CASSEIGLAGLDEQFF
length: 14; V: TRBV29-1; D: TRBD1; size: .; J: TRBJ1-3; DNA: TGCAGCGCACGAACAGACAGGGGAGGAAACACCATATATTTT; CDR3: CSARTDRGGNTIYF
length: 16; V: TRBV7-8; D: .; size: .; J: TRBJ2-2; DNA: TGTGCCAGCAGCTCAAGCCCCCTTGGGCCCATCGGGGAGCTGTTTTTT; CDR3: CASSSSPLGPIGELFF
length: 15; V: TRBV9; D: .; size: .; J: TRBJ2-7; DNA: TGTGCCAGCAGCGTAGCTCCCGGACAGCCCTACGAGCAGTACTTC; CDR3: CASSVAPGQPYEQYF
length: 15; V: TRBV13; D: TRBD2; size: .; J: TRBJ2-1; DNA: TGTGCCAGCAGCCTTAGCGGGAGAGGGTACAATGAGCAGTTCTTC; CDR3: CASSLSGRGYNEQFF
length: 16; V: TRBV9; D: TRBD2; size: .; J: TRBJ2-2; DNA: TGTGCCAGCAGCGTAGGGGCCAGCGGGGGCACCGGGGAGCTGTTTTTT; CDR3: CASSVGASGGTGELFF
length: 13; V: TRBV27; D: .; size: .; J: TRBJ2-7; DNA: TGTGCCAGCAGGTCCGGGGAGATCTACGAGCAGTACTTC; CDR3: CASRSGEIYEQYF
length: 17; V: TRBV27; D: .; size: .; J: TRBJ2-2; DNA: TGTGCCAGCAGTTTCGATGGCCCGTTCGCGAACACCGGGGAGCTGTTTTTT; CDR3: CASSFDGPFANTGELFF
length: 16; V: TRBV7-3; D: .; size: .; J: TRBJ1-1; DNA: TGTGCCAGCAGCTCGCGGGGAGGGTCTCTGAACACTGAAGCTTTCTTT; CDR3: CASSSRGGSLNTEAFF
length: 14; V: TRBV10-2; D: .; size: once; J: TRBJ1-5; DNA: TGCGCCAGCAGGGCGACATATAGCAATCAGCCCCAGCATTTT; CDR3: CASRATYSNQPQHF